The 5 T cell receptor beta chains presented below share a single source sample, sequenced in a study of blood T cells in healthy people across ages. Primed by a sample-barcoded 5' primer and a J-beta primer mix, a second PCR proceeded for about 6 to 11 cycles. TCRdb used MiXCR to reprocess the 5' RACE reads, holding one entry per CDR3 protein. The sample shows 650,000 to 950,000 distinct CDR3 sequences, around 42% of them seen only once. Input material: blood. These TCRs come from a man in his sixties in good health.

This clonotype was counted a few times. The chain joins TRBV20-1 to TRBJ2-5; tentative D call: TRBD2 (6 bases). Trimming shortened V by 2 bases and J by 5 bases, and 18 bases separated the two germline ends. CDR1 is DFQATT, CDR2 SNEGSKA, per germline (reference sequence). This CDR3 has 15 residues. The CDR3 DNA is TGCAGTGCTAGACGTGGAGGGGCCTTCGGGGAGACCCAGTACTTC. It is translated as CSARRGGAFGETQYF.

This chain connects TRBV20-1 to TRBJ2-3; TRBD2 agrees at 12 bases. The CDR3 extends over 14 amino acids. J gave up 3 bases and V 4 bases, and 2 bases lay outside the gene matches. CDR1 is DFQATT, CDR2 SNEGSKA, per germline (reference sequence). The CDR3, as DNA: TGCAGTGCTACTGGACTAGCGGGAACAGATACGCAGTATTTT. It translates to CSATGLAGTDTQYF.

The chain has TRBV2 and TRBJ2-5; D gene uncertain. The CDR3 has 11 residues. CDR1 and CDR2 from the germline V gene are SNHLY and FYNNEI. The V and J ends lost 7 bases and 6 bases respectively, with 9 bases between them. CDR3 protein: CASNTEKTQYF. In DNA, the CDR3 is TGTGCCAGCAATACGGAAAAGACCCAGTACTTC.

V is TRBV4-1 and J is TRBJ2-2; D gene ambiguous. Germline CDR1 MGHRA, CDR2 YSYEKL. Trimming shortened V by 0 bases and J by 4 bases, and 9 bases separated the two germline ends. CDR3 length equals 15 residues. This CDR3 reads CASSQDVQLTGELFF. CDR3 coding DNA: TGCGCCAGCAGCCAAGATGTACAGCTCACCGGGGAGCTGTTTTTT.

The V and J genes are TRBV4-1 and TRBJ2-5, with 8 nucleotides matching TRBD1. Looked up from germline, CDR1 is MGHRA and CDR2 is YSYEKL. The length of the CDR3 is 15 residues. J was trimmed by 11 bases and V by 3 bases; bases with no gene match: 14. In DNA form, the CDR3 reads TGCGCCAGCAGCCACCCAGGGGGCTGGTACAATGAGCAGTACTTC. This translates into CASSHPGGWYNEQYF.